The rows below give T cell receptor beta chains drawn from one sample of a study of beta chain features in type 1 diabetes. Sequenced by immunoSEQ multiplex PCR; TCRdb stores in-frame clones only, minus some. The sample includes some 330,000 clones, roughly an eighth of them seen just once. Material: naive CD4+ T cells from blood. These receptors originate from a woman aged 18-29 years with type 1 diabetes. Each CDR3 is given with its conserved first and last residue. D genes are given only for firm matches. A clone size is listed for some rows: how often the clone was seen (once, few, many), or a class if it is expanded.

V	size	D	J	DNA	CDR3
TRBV4-1	NA	TRBD1	TRBJ1-5	TGCGCCAGCAGCCTGACCCGGGACAGGGGACTTAATAGCAATCAGCCCCAGCATTTT	CASSLTRDRGLNSNQPQHF
TRBV9	NA	TRBD1	TRBJ2-3	TGTGCCAGCAGAGAGACCGACAGGGGGTATACAGATACGCAGTATTTT	CASRETDRGYTDTQYF
TRBV7-8	NA	NA	TRBJ2-1	TGTGCCGAGGGCCAAAGTCGGAATGAGCAGTTCTTC	CAEGQSRNEQFF
TRBV25-1	NA	NA	TRBJ1-2	TGTGCCAGCAGTGAAGGGCAGACCTATGGCTACACCTTC	CASSEGQTYGYTF
TRBV10-1	few	TRBD1	TRBJ2-1	TGCGCCAGTAGGACAGGATCGAATGAGCAGTTCTTC	CASRTGSNEQFF
TRBV19	NA	TRBD1	TRBJ1-6	TGTGCCAGTAGTATAGGGGACAGGGTAAATTCACCCCTCCACTTT	CASSIGDRVNSPLHF
TRBV7-2	few	TRBD1	TRBJ2-1	TGTGCCAGCAGCTTAAGGGGACAGGGGTCCCTCCGGGGTGAGCAGTTCTTC	CASSLRGQGSLRGEQFF
TRBV18	few	NA	TRBJ1-1	TGTGCCAGCTCACCAAGGCGGGATGGAGCGAACACTGAAGCTTTCTTT	CASSPRRDGANTEAFF
TRBV5-1	few	TRBD2	TRBJ2-3	TGCGCCAGTTGGAATGGGCCGGGAGGGACAGATACGCAGTATTTT	CASWNGPGGTDTQYF
TRBV15	NA	NA	TRBJ2-5	TGTGCCACCAGCAGAGTCAGGGCTGAGACCCAGTACTTC	CATSRVRAETQYF
TRBV7-6	few	NA	TRBJ2-2	TGTGCCAGCAGCTTACTAGTGACCGACACCGGGGAGCTGTTTTTT	CASSLLVTDTGELFF
TRBV5-6	few	TRBD1	TRBJ1-6	TGTGCCAGCAGCTGGATGGACAGGGCGTATTCACCCCTCCACTTT	CASSWMDRAYSPLHF
TRBV15	NA	TRBD1	TRBJ2-2	TGTGCCACCAGCGGCTACCCGGGGACAGGGGGGACCGGGGAGCTGTTTTTT	CATSGYPGTGGTGELFF
TRBV29-1	few	NA	TRBJ2-7	TGCAGCGTTGAGGGGGACAAAAGCTCCTACGAGCAGTACTTC	CSVEGDKSSYEQYF
TRBV19	NA	TRBD1	TRBJ1-5	TGTGCCAGTATGCGGACAGGTTTGAGCAATCAGCCCCAGCATTTT	CASMRTGLSNQPQHF
TRBV5-6	NA	NA	TRBJ2-1	TGTGCCAGCAGCTTGGAATTACAGGTTCATATTGAGCAGTTCTTC	CASSLELQVHIEQFF
TRBV6-6	few	NA	TRBJ2-1	TGTGCCAGCAGTTACTGGGGGGATGAGCAGTTCTTC	CASSYWGDEQFF
TRBV25-1	NA	TRBD1	TRBJ2-7	TGTGCCAGCAGTGAAGGGACAGAGGACGAGCAGTACTTC	CASSEGTEDEQYF
TRBV4-1	few	NA	TRBJ2-2	TGCGCCAGCAGCCAAGGGGTCACTCTGATAGCGGAGAACACCGGGGAGCTGTTTTTT	CASSQGVTLIAENTGELFF
TRBV2	few	NA	TRBJ2-7	TGTGCCAGCAGTGCGTACGAGCAGTACTTC	CASSAYEQYF
TRBV4-3	few	NA	TRBJ1-2	TGCGCCAGCAGCCAAGACAAGGACGCTCGTTTCGGGAATGGCTACACCTTC	CASSQDKDARFGNGYTF
TRBV7-9	few	NA	TRBJ2-3	TGTGCCAGCAGCTTAGCGGGCACAGAAAGCACAGATACGCAGTATTTT	CASSLAGTESTDTQYF
TRBV30	few	NA	TRBJ2-7	TGTGCCTGGAACGAGAACTCCTACGAGCAGTACTTC	CAWNENSYEQYF
TRBV2	NA	TRBD2	TRBJ2-5	TGTGCCAGCAGCAGGACTAGCGCCACCCAAGAGACCCAGTACTTC	CASSRTSATQETQYF
TRBV14	NA	TRBD2	TRBJ2-2	TGTGCCAGCAGCCGCATACTAGCGGGGCGTTACACCGGGGAGCTGTTTTTT	CASSRILAGRYTGELFF
TRBV4-3	few	NA	TRBJ1-1	TGCGCCAGCAGCCAAGGGAGGTCGAACACTGAAGCTTTCTTT	CASSQGRSNTEAFF
TRBV5-1	NA	TRBD2	TRBJ2-7	TGCGCCAGCAGCTCGGGGACTAGCGGGACTTACGAGCAGTACTTC	CASSSGTSGTYEQYF
TRBV7-9	NA	NA	TRBJ2-2	TGTGCCAGCAGCTTAGGAGACACCGGGGAGCTGTTTTTT	CASSLGDTGELFF
TRBV18	once	TRBD2	TRBJ2-5	TGTGCCAGCTCACCAGGAGCGGGGGGAGAGACCCAGTACTTC	CASSPGAGGETQYF
TRBV28	few	TRBD2	TRBJ2-7	TGTGCCAGCACCCGGGGGGACGAGCAGTACTTC	CASTRGDEQYF
TRBV30	few	TRBD2	TRBJ2-3	TGTGCCTGGAGTGGCCTAGCGGGAAAGGATACGCAGTATTTT	CAWSGLAGKDTQYF
TRBV5-4	few	TRBD2	TRBJ2-1	TGTGCCAGCCTACGACTAGCGCAGGACAATGAGCAGTTCTTC	CASLRLAQDNEQFF
TRBV2	few	NA	TRBJ1-5	TGTGCCAGCAGTACAACACAGAGCAATCAGCCCCAGCATTTT	CASSTTQSNQPQHF
TRBV4-1	few	NA	TRBJ1-4	TGCGCCAGCAGCCAAGTACCAGGCGAAAAACTGTTTTTT	CASSQVPGEKLFF
TRBV10-3	NA	TRBD2	TRBJ2-1	TGTGCCATCAGGGGACTAACCAGCAATGAGCAGTTCTTC	CAIRGLTSNEQFF
TRBV7-2	few	TRBD2	TRBJ2-5	TGTGCCAGCAGCTTAAGCGGGAACCAAGAGACCCAGTACTTC	CASSLSGNQETQYF
TRBV2	NA	NA	TRBJ1-5	TGTGCCAGCAATCCAAGAGGCAATCAGCCCCAGCATTTT	CASNPRGNQPQHF
TRBV6-5	NA	TRBD2	TRBJ2-1	TGTGCCAGCAGCTCTCCAGGACGCGGGGGTGAGCAGTTCTTC	CASSSPGRGGEQFF
TRBV9	NA	NA	TRBJ2-1	TGTGCCAGCAGCGTAGCCCGGACACCCGCCAATGAGCAGTTCTTC	CASSVARTPANEQFF
TRBV28	few	NA	TRBJ1-3	TGTGCCAGCACCCAGGGAGGAAACACCATATATTTT	CASTQGGNTIYF
TRBV7-9	NA	NA	TRBJ1-1	TGTGCCAGCAGCCCGGGGCGACCAGGACCGGGGGGCACTGAAGCTTTCTTT	CASSPGRPGPGGTEAFF
TRBV7-8	NA	TRBD1	TRBJ1-1	TGTGCCAGCAGCACAAGGACAGGGCGAACTGAAGCTTTCTTT	CASSTRTGRTEAFF
TRBV30	NA	NA	TRBJ1-2	TGTGCCTGGAGTATAGAGGGCTATGGCTACACCTTC	CAWSIEGYGYTF
TRBV9	NA	NA	TRBJ1-1	TGTGCCAGCAGTGAGTACCCAGGTATAGTGACCACTGAAGCTTTCTTT	CASSEYPGIVTTEAFF
TRBV4-3	few	NA	TRBJ2-1	TGCGCCAGCAGCCAGGCGAACGGGTTTGGGTACAATGAGCAGTTCTTC	CASSQANGFGYNEQFF
TRBV27	NA	NA	TRBJ2-1	TGTGCCAGCAGCTATACACTAGTGAGGAATGAGCAGTTCTTC	CASSYTLVRNEQFF
TRBV5-1	few	TRBD1	TRBJ2-5	TGCGCCAGCAGCCCCAACCAGGGGGCAGGGGAGACCCAGTACTTC	CASSPNQGAGETQYF
TRBV5-1	few	NA	TRBJ2-7	TGCGCCAGCAGCTGGGTCGCGGGGTCCTCGGTCGAGCAGTACTTC	CASSWVAGSSVEQYF
TRBV29-1	NA	NA	TRBJ2-4	TGCAGCGTTGGAGAGAGGGGGGGAAACATTCAGTACTTC	CSVGERGGNIQYF
TRBV5-4	NA	NA	TRBJ2-2	TGTGCCAGCAGCCCGGCGGGGAACACCGGGGAGCTGTTTTTT	CASSPAGNTGELFF
TRBV5-1	NA	NA	TRBJ2-7	TGCGCCAGCAGCTTGAATGGGCAGAGCAAGACTACCGAGCAGTACTTC	CASSLNGQSKTTEQYF
TRBV2	few	TRBD2	TRBJ2-7	TGTGCCAGCAGTGTACCCCCAGCGGGAGTATTCCACGAGCAGTACTTC	CASSVPPAGVFHEQYF
TRBV6-1	NA	TRBD1	TRBJ1-6	TGTGCCAGCAGACCCCAGGGGGATTCACCCCTCCACTTT	CASRPQGDSPLHF
TRBV18	NA	NA	TRBJ2-1	TGTGCCAGCTCGCGGGACCCCCAGTATGAGCAGTTCTTC	CASSRDPQYEQFF
TRBV5-1	few	NA	TRBJ2-1	TGCGCCAGCAGATGGGGGGTAGCGAGCAATGAGCAGTTCTTC	CASRWGVASNEQFF
TRBV7-9	few	TRBD1	TRBJ1-2	TGTGCCAGCAGCTTAGCTGCCGGACAGGGGGAGGGCTACACCTTC	CASSLAAGQGEGYTF